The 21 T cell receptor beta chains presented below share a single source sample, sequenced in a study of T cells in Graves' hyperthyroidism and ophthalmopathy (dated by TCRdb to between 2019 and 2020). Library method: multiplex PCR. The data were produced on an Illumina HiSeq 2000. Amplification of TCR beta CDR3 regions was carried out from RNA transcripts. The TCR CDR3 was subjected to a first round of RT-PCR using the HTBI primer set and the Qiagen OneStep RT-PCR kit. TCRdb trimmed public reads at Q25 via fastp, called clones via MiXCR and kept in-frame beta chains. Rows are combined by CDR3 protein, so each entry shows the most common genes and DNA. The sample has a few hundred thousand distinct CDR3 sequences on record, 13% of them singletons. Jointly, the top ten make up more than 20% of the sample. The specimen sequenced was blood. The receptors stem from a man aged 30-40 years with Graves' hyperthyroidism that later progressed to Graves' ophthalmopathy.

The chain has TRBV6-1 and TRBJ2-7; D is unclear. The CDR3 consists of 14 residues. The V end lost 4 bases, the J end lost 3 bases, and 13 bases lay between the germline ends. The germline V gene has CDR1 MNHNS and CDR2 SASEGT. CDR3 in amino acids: CASSGGLGLYEQYF. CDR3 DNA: TGTGCCAGCAGTGGGGGTCTGGGCCTCTACGAGCAGTACTTC.

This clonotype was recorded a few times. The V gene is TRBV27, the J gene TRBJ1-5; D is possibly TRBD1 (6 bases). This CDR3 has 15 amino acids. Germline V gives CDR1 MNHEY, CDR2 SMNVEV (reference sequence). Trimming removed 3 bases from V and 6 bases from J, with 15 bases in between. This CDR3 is CASSFRYRDRQPQHF. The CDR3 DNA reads TGTGCCAGCAGTTTTAGATACAGGGATCGTCAGCCCCAGCATTTT.

The CDR3 region has the DNA TGTGCCACCGACACCCTACCTGGGTCACTCACCGGGGAGCTGTTTTTT. It codes for CATDTLPGSLTGELFF. The V gene is TRBV2, the J gene TRBJ2-2; D uncertain. Germline V gene sequence: CDR1 SNHLY, CDR2 FYNNEI. V dropped 10 bases and J dropped 4 bases, with 22 bases sitting between them. The CDR3 runs to 16 residues.

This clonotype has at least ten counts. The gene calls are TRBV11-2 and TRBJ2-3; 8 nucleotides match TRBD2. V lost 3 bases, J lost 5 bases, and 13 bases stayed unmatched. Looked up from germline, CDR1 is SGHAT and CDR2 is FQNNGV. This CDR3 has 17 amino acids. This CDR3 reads CASSFPGGRGARDTQYF. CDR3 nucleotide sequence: TGTGCCAGCAGCTTCCCGGGGGGGCGGGGGGCTAGAGATACGCAGTATTTT.

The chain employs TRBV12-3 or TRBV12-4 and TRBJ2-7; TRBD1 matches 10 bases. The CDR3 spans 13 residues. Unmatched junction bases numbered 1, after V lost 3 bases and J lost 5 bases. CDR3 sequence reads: CASSFGTGDEQYF. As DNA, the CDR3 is TGTGCCAGCAGTTTTGGGACAGGGGACGAGCAGTACTTC.

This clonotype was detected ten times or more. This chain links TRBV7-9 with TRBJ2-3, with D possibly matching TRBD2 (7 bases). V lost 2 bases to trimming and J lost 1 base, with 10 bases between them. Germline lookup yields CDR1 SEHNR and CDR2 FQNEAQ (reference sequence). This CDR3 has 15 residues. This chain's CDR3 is CASSLRGGGTDTQYF. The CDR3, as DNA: TGTGCCAGCAGCTTAAGGGGGGGGGGCACAGATACGCAGTATTTT.

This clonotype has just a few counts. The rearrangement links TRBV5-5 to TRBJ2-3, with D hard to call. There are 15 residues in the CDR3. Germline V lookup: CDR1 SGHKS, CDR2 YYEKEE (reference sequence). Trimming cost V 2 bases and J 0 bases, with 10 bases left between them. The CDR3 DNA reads TGTGCCAGCAGCTTCTTGCACGCCAGCACAGATACGCAGTATTTT. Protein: CASSFLHASTDTQYF.

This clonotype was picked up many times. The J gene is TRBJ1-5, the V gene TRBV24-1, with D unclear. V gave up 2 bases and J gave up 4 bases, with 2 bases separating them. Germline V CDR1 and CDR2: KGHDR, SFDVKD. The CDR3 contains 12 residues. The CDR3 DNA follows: TGTGCCACCAGTGATTCTAATCAGCCCCAGCATTTT. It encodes CATSDSNQPQHF.

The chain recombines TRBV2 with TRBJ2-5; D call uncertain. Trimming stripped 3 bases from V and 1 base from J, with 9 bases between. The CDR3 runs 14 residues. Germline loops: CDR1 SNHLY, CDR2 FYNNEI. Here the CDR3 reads CASSEMVGQETQYF. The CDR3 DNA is TGTGCCAGCAGTGAGATGGTGGGCCAAGAGACCCAGTACTTC. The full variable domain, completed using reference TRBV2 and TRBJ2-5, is EPEVTQTPSHQVTQMGQEVILRCVPISNHLYFYWYRQILGQKVEFLVSFYNNEISEKSEIFDDQFSVERPDGSNFTLKIRSTKLEDSAMYFCASSEMVGQETQYFGPGTRLLVL.

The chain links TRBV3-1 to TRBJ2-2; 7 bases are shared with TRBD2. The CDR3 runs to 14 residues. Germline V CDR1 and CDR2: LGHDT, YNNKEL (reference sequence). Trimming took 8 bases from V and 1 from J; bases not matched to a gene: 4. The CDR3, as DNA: TGTGCCAGCGGAGCTAGCGGGAACACCGGGGAGCTGTTTTTT. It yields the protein CASGASGNTGELFF.

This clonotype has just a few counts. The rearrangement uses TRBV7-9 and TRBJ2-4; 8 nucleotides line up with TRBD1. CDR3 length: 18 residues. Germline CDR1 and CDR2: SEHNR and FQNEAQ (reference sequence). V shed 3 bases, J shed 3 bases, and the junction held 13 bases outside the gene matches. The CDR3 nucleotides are TGTGCCAGCAGCTTGGGGACAGGCGCCGTTTTAGGCAAAAACATTCAGTACTTC. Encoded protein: CASSLGTGAVLGKNIQYF.

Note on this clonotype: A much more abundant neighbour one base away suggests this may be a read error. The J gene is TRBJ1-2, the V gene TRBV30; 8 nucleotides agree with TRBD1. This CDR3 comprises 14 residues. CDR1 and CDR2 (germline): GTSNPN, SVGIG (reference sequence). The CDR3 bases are TGTGCCTGGAGTGTATCGACAGGGGCCTATGGCTGCACCTTC. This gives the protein CAWSVSTGAYGCTF. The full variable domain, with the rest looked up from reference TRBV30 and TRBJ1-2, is SQTIHQWPATLVQPVGSPLSLECTVEGTSNPNLYWYRQAAGRGLQLLFYSVGIGQISSEVPQNLSASRPQDRQFILSSKKLLLSDSGFYLCAWSVSTGAYGCTFGSGTRLTVV.

As DNA, the CDR3 is TGTGCCAGCAGTGCCCACCTCGATCAGCCCCAGCATTTT. This encodes CASSAHLDQPQHF. The genes are TRBV2 and TRBJ1-5; D not certain. The CDR3 is 13 residues long. Germline loops: CDR1 SNHLY, CDR2 FYNNEI. V dropped 4 bases and J dropped 5 bases, with 9 bases sitting between them.

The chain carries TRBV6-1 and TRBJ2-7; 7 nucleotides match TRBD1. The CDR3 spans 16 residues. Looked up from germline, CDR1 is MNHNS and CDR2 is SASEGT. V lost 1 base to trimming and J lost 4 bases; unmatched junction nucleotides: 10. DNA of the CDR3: TGTGCCAGCAGTGAAGGGACAGGCATGAGATTATACGAGCAGTACTTC. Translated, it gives CASSEGTGMRLYEQYF.

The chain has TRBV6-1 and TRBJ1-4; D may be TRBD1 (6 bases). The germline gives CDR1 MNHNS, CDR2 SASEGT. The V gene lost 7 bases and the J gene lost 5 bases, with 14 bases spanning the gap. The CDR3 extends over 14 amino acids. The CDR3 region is CASTRDTANEKLFF. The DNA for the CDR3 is TGTGCCAGCACCCGGGACACCGCGAATGAAAAACTGTTTTTT.

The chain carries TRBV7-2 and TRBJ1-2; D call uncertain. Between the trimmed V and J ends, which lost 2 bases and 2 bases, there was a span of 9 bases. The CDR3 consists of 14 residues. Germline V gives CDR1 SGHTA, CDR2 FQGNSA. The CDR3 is CASSLSRENYGYTF. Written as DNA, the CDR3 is TGTGCCAGCAGCTTAAGTAGGGAGAACTATGGCTACACCTTC.

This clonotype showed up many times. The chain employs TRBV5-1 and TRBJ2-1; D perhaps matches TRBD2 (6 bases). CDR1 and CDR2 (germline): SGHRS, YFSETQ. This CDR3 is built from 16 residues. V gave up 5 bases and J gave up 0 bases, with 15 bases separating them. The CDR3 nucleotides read TGCGCCAGCAGACCCGGGACTTCTAGCTCCTACAATGAGCAGTTCTTC. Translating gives CASRPGTSSSYNEQFF.

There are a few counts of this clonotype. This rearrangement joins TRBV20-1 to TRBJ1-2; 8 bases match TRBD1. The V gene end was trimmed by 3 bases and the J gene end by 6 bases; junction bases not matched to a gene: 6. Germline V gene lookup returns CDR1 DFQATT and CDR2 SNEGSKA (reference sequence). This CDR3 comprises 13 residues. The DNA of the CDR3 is TGCAGTGCTAGCCGGGACAGGAATGATGGCTACACCTTC. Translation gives CSASRDRNDGYTF.

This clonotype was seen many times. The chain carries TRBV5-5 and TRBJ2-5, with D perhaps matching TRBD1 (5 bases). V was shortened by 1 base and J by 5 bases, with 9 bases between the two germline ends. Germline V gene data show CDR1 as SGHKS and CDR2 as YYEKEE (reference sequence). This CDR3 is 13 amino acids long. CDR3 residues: CASSLSGLETQYF. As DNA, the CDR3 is TGTGCCAGCAGCTTGTCAGGGTTGGAGACCCAGTACTTC.

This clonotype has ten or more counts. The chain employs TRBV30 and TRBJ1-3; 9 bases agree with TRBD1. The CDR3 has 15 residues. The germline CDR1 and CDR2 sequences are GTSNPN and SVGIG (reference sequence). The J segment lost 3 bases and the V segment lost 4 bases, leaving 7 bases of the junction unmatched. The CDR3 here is CAWNPGQGGGNTIYF. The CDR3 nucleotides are TGTGCCTGGAATCCGGGACAGGGCGGTGGAAACACCATATATTTT.

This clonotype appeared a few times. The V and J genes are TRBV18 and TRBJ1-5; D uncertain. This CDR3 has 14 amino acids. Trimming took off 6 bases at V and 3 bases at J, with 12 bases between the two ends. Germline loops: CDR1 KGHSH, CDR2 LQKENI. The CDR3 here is CASSEQVTNQPQHF. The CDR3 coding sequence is TGTGCCAGCTCTGAGCAGGTAACCAATCAGCCCCAGCATTTT.